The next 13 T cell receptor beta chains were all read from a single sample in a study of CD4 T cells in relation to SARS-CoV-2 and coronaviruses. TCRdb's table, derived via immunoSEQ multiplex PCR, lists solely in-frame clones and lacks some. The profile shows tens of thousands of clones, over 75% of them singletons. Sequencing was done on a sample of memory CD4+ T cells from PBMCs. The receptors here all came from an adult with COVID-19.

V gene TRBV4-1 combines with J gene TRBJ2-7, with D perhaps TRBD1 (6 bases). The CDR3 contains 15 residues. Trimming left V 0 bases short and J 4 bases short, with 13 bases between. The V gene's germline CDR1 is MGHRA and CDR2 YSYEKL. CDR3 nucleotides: TGCGCCAGCAGCCAAGATATAGGACAGACATACGAGCAGTACTTC. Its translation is CASSQDIGQTYEQYF.

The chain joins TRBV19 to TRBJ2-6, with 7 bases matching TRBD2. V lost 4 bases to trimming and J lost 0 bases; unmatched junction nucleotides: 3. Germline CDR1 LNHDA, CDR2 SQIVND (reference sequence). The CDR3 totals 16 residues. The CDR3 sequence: CASSRAGSSGANVLTF. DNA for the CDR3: TGTGCCAGTAGTAGAGCGGGAAGCTCTGGGGCCAACGTCCTGACTTTC.

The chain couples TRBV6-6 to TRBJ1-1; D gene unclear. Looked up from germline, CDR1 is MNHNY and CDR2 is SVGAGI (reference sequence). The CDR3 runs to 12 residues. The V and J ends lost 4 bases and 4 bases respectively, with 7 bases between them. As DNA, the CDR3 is TGTGCCAGCAGTTTAGGTACCACTGAAGCTTTCTTT. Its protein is CASSLGTTEAFF.

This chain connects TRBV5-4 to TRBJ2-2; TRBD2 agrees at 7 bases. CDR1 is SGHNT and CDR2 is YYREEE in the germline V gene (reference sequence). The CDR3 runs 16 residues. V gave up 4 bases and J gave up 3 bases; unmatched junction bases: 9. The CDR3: CASSPEGGRDTGELFF. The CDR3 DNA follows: TGTGCCAGCAGCCCCGAGGGAGGGAGGGACACCGGGGAGCTGTTTTTT.

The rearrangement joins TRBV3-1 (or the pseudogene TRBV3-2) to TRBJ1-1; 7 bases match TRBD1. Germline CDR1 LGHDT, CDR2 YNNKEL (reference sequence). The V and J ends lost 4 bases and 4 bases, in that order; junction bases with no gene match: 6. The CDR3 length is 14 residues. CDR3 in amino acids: CASSLSQGFTEAFF. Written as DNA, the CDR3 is TGTGCCAGCAGCCTGTCACAGGGGTTCACTGAAGCTTTCTTT.

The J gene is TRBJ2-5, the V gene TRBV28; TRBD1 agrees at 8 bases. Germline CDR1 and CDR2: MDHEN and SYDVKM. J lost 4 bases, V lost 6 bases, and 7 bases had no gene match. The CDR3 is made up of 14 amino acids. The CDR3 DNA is TGTGCCAGCAGCCGTTGGACAGGGCGAGAGACCCAGTACTTC. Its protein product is CASSRWTGRETQYF.

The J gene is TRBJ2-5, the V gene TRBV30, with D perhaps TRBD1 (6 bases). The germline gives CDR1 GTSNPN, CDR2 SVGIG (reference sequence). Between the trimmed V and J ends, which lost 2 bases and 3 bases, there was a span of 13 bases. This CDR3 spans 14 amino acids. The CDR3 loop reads CAWSLGTSEETQYF. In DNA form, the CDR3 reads TGTGCCTGGAGTCTCGGGACATCCGAAGAGACCCAGTACTTC.

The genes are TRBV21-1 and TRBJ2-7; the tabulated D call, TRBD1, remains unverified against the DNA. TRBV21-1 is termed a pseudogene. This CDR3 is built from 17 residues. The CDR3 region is CASPRTGGLKICYEQYF. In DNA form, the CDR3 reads TGTGCCAGCCCAAGGACAGGGGGTTTAAAGATTTGCTACGAGCAGTACTTC.

Written as DNA, the CDR3 is TGTGCCAGCAGTGGTGGGGGGAGCACAGATACGCAGTATTTT. Its protein is CASSGGGSTDTQYF. The chain joins TRBV28 to TRBJ2-3; maybe TRBD2 (6 bases). This CDR3 is 14 amino acids long. Trimming removed 5 bases from V and 0 bases from J, with 9 bases in between. Germline V gene data show CDR1 as MDHEN and CDR2 as SYDVKM.

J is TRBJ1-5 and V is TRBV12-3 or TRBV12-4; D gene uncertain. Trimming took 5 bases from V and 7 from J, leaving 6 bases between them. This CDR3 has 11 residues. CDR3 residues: CASSLNQPQHF. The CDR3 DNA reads TGTGCCAGCAGTCTTAACCAGCCCCAGCATTTT.

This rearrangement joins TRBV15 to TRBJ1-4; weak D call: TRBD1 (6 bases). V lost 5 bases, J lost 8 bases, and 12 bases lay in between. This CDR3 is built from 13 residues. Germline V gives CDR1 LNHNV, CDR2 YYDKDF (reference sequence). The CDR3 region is CATSGPGGEKLFF. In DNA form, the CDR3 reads TGTGCCACCAGCGGTCCCGGGGGCGAAAAACTGTTTTTT.

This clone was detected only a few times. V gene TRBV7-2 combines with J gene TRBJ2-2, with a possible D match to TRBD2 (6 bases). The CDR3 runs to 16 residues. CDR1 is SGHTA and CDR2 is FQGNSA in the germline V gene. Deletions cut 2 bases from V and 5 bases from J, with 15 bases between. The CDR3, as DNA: TGTGCCAGCAGCTTAAGGTTCGGGGACTCGACCGGGGAGCTGTTTTTT. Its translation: CASSLRFGDSTGELFF.

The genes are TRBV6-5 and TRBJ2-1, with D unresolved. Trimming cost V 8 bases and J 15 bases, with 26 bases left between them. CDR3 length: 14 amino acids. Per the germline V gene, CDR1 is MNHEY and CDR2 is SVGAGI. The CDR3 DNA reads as TGTGCCAGCGCTGTAACCTCGGGTCCTAGTATTCGGTTCTTC. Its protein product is CASAVTSGPSIRFF.